The clone carrying this T cell receptor beta chain was found a few times. Its antigen is unidentified. The data stem from a study of beta chain features in type 1 diabetes. The CDR3 has 17 amino acids. Germline CDR1 reads SGHTA; CDR2 reads FQGNSA. The junction had 11 bases not matched to a gene; V was cut back by 5 bases and J by 3 bases. Study results and caveats: PCR may have favored shorter templates equally in patients and controls. When VDJ junctions were examined, type 1 diabetes patients showed fewer insertions and more deletions.

Sorting of CD4+ naive, central memory, regulatory and stem cell-like memory cells was performed via CD45RO/CCR7/CD25/CD127/CD95/CD27. The sequenced template was cDNA made from the entire isolated RNA. Sequencing was performed with immunoSEQ multiplex PCR; in TCRdb, only in-frame clones are kept and a portion is missing. The table shows 450,000 or so clones, with over 9.5% occurring only once. Sequenced input: naive CD4+ T cells from blood. The genes are TRBV7-2 and TRBJ2-2; 8 nucleotides agree with TRBD1. The source is a woman in her late teens or twenties in good health. The CDR3 nucleotides are TGTGCCAGCAGCCCAAGGCCAGGGGGCTTGTACACCGGGGAGCTGTTTTTT. Translation: CASSPRPGGLYTGELFF.